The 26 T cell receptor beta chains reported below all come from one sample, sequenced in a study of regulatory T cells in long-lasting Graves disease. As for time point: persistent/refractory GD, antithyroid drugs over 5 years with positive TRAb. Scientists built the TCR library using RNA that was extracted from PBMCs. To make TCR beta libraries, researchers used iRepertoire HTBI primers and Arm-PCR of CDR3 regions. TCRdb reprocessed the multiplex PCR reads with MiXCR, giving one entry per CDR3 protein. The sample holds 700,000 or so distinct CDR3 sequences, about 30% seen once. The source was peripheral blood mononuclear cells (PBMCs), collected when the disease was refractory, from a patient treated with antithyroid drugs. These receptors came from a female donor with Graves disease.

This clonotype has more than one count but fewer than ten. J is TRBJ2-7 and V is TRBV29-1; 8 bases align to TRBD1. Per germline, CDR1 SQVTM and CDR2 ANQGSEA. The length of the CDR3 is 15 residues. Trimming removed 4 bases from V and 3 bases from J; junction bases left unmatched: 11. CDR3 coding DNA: TGCAGCGTTGTTCCCATACGAGGACAGGGCTACGAGCAGTACTTC. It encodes CSVVPIRGQGYEQYF.

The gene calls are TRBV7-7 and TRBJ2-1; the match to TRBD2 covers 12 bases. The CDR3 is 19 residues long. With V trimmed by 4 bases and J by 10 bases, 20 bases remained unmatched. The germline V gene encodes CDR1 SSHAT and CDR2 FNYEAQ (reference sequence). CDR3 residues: CASSSTPTGTSGLGNEQFF. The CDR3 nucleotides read TGTGCCAGCAGCTCAACCCCGACCGGGACTAGCGGGTTGGGCAACGAGCAGTTCTTC.

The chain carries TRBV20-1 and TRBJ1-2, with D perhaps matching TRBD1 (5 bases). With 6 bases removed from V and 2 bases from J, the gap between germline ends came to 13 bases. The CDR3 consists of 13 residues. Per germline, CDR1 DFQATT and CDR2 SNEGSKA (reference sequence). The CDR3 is CSADPRGNYGYTF. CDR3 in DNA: TGCAGTGCCGATCCGAGGGGAAACTATGGCTACACCTTC.

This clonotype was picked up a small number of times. The CDR3 sequence: CASSLTGDLRGYTF. In nucleotides, the CDR3 is TGCGCCAGCAGCTTGACAGGGGATTTGCGTGGCTACACCTTC. The chain employs TRBV5-1 and TRBJ1-2; 7 positions agree with TRBD1. Losses at the gene ends were 1 base for V and 7 bases for J; bases not matched to a gene: 7. The CDR3 is 14 amino acids. The V gene's germline CDR1 is SGHRS and CDR2 YFSETQ. The whole variable domain, remainder taken from reference TRBV5-1 and TRBJ1-2, is KAGVTQTPRYLIKTRGQQVTLSCSPISGHRSVSWYQQTPGQGLQFLFEYFSETQRNKGNFPGRFSGRQFSNSRSEMNVSTLELGDSALYLCASSLTGDLRGYTFGSGTRLTVV.

The CDR3 reads CASKDRAFLAFF. Here the CDR3 DNA reads TGTGCCAGCAAGGACAGGGCTTTCCTAGCTTTCTTT. The rearrangement links TRBV6-1 to TRBJ1-1, with TRBD1 identical over 8 bases. Trimming cost V 7 bases and J 10 bases; bases outside gene matches: 8. Germline V lookup: CDR1 MNHNS, CDR2 SASEGT. The CDR3 has 12 residues.

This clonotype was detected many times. CDR3: CASSEATHSQETQYF. For the CDR3, the DNA is TGTGCCAGCAGTGAAGCCACACACAGCCAAGAGACCCAGTACTTC. This chain uses TRBV2 with TRBJ2-5; D gene uncertain. Between the trimmed V and J ends, which lost 0 bases and 1 base, there was a span of 9 bases. Germline V gene lookup returns CDR1 SNHLY and CDR2 FYNNEI. This CDR3 comprises 15 residues.

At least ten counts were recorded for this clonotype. Here the CDR3 reads CASSLDRTYGYTF. The CDR3 DNA reads TGTGCCAGCAGCTTAGACAGAACCTATGGCTACACCTTC. V and J are TRBV11-2 and TRBJ1-2; no firm D call. Germline values: CDR1 SGHAT, CDR2 FQNNGV. This CDR3 is 13 amino acids long. The V end was cut by 0 bases, the J end by 4 bases, with 6 bases between.

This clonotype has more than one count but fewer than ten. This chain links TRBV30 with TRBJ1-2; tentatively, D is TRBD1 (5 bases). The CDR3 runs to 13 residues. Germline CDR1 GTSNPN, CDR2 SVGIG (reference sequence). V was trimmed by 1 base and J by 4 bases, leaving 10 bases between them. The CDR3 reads CAWSGQRSYGYTF. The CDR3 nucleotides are TGTGCCTGGAGTGGACAGCGGAGCTATGGCTACACCTTC.

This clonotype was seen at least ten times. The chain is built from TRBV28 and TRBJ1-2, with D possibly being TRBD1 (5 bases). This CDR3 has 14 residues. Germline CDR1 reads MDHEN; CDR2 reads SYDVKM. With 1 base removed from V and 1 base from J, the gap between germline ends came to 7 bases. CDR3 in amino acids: CASSLYRFNYGYTF. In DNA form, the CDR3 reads TGTGCCAGCAGTTTATACAGGTTTAACTATGGCTACACCTTC.

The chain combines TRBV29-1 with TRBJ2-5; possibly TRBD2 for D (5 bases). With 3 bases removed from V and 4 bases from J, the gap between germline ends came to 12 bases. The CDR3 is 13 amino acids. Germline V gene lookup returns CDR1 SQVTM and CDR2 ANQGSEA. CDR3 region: CSVDPEGGETQYF. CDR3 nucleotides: TGCAGCGTTGACCCAGAGGGTGGAGAGACCCAGTACTTC.

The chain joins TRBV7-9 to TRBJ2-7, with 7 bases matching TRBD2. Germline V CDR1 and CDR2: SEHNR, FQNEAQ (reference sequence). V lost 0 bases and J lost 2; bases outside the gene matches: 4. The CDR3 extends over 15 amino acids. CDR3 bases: TGTGCCAGCAGCTTAGCGGCCGGGACTACCTACGAGCAGTACTTC. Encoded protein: CASSLAAGTTYEQYF.

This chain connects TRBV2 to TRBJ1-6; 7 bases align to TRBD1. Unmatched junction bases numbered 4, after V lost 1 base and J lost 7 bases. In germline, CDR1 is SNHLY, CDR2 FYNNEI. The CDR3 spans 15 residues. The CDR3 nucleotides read TGTGCCAGCAGTGAAGTACAGGGGAGCAATTCACCCCTCCACTTT. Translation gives CASSEVQGSNSPLHF.

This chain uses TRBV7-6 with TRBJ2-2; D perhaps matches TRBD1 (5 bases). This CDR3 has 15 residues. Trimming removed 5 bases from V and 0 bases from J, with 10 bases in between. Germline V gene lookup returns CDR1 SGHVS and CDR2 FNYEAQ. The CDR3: CASSRTFPNTGELFF. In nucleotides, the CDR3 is TGTGCCAGCAGCCGGACATTCCCGAACACCGGGGAGCTGTTTTTT.

The CDR3 DNA sequence: TGTGCCAGCAGCGCGGGGAAGAAAGGGGGCTCCTATAATTCACCCCTCCACTTT. Translating gives CASSAGKKGGSYNSPLHF. The gene calls are TRBV5-4 and TRBJ1-6; D possibly corresponds to TRBD1 (6 bases). Germline assignment: CDR1 SGHNT and CDR2 YYREEE (reference sequence). Trimming stripped 4 bases from V and 0 bases from J, with 17 bases between. This CDR3 comprises 18 residues.

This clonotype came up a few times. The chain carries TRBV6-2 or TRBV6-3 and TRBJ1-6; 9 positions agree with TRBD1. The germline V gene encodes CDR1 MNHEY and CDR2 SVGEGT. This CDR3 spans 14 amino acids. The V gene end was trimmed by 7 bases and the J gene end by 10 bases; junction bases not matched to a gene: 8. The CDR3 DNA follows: TGTGCCAGCACCTCGACAGGGGGTGGGTCACCCCTCCACTTT. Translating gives CASTSTGGGSPLHF.

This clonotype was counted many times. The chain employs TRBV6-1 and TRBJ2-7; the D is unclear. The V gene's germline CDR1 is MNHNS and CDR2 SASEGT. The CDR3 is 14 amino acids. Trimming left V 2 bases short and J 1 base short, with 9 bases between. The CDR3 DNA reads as TGTGCCAGCAGTGAAAGGGCGGATTCCTACGAGCAGTACTTC. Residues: CASSERADSYEQYF.

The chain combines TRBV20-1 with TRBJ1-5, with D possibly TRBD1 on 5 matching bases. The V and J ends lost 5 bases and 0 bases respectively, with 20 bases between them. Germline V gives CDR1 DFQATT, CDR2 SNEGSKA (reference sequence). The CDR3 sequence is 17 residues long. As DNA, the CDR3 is TGCAGTGCTCCCCGTGCTTCCCAGACAGATAGCAATCAGCCCCAGCATTTT. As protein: CSAPRASQTDSNQPQHF.

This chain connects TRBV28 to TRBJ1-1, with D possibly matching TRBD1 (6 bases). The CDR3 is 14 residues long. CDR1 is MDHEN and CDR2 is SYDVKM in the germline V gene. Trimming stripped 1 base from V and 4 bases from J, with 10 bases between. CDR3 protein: CASSLFDRSTEAFF. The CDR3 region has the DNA TGTGCCAGCAGTTTATTCGACAGGAGCACTGAAGCTTTCTTT.

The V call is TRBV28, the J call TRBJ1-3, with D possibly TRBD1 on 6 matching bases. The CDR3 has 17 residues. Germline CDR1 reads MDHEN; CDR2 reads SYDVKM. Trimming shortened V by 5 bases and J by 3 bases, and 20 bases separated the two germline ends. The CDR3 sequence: CASSPPGRGWIGNTIYF. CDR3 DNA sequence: TGTGCCAGCAGTCCCCCGGGCAGGGGTTGGATTGGAAACACCATATATTTT.

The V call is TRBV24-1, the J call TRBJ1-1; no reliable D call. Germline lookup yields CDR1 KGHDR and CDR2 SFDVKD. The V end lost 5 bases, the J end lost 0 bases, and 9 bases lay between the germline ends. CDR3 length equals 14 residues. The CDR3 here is CATSGGAVNTEAFF. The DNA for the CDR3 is TGTGCCACCAGTGGGGGTGCTGTGAACACTGAAGCTTTCTTT.

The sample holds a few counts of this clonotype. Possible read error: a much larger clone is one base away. For the CDR3, the DNA is TGTGCCACCAGCCCGGGACAGAACTATGGCTACACCTTC. Protein product: CATSPGQNYGYTF. The rearrangement uses TRBV15 and TRBJ1-2; 7 positions agree with TRBD1. Germline-derived CDR1 and CDR2 are LNHNV and YYDKDF (reference sequence). Unmatched junction bases numbered 2, after V lost 5 bases and J lost 2 bases. The CDR3 spans 13 residues.

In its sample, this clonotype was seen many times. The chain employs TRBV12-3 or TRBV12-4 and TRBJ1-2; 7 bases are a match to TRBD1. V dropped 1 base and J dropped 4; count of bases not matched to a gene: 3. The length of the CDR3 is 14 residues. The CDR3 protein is CASSLEWDSYGYTF. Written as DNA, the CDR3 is TGTGCCAGCAGTTTAGAATGGGACAGCTATGGCTACACCTTC.

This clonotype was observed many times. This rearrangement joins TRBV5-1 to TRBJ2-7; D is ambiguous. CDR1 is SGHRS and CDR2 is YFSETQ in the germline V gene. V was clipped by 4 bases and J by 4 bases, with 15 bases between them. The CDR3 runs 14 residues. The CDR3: CASSSQFDGYEQYF. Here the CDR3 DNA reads TGCGCCAGCAGCAGTCAATTTGACGGATACGAGCAGTACTTC.

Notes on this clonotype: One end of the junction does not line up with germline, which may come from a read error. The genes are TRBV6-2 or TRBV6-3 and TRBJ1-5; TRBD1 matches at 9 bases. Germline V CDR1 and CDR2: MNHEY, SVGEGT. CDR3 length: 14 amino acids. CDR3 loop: CAGRTGAANQPQHF. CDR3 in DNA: TGTGCCGGCAGGACAGGGGCGGCCAATCAGCCCCAGCATTTT.

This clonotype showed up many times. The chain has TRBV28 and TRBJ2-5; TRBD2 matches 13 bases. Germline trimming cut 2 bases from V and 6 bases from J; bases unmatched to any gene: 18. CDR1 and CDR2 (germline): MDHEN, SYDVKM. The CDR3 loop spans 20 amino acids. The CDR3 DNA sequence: TGTGCCAGCAGTTTAAGGGCGGGGGTACAGGGACTAGCGGGGACGAAGACCCAGTACTTC. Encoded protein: CASSLRAGVQGLAGTKTQYF.

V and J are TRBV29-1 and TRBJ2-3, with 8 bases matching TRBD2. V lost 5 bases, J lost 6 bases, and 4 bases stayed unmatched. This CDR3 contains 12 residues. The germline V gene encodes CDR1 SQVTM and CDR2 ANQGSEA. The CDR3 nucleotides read TGCAGCGTTCACCCGGGGGGGGATACGCAGTATTTT. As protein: CSVHPGGDTQYF.